This is a list of T cell receptor beta chains from one sample in a study of blood T cell repertoires in COVID-19. TCRdb's table, derived via immunoSEQ multiplex PCR, lists solely in-frame clones and lacks some. This sample has over 200,000 clones; 87% occur once, and the top ten carry approximately 10%. Input material: PBMCs or T cells enriched from blood (not recorded which). These receptors were obtained from a man aged 25 to 45 who had recovered from COVID-19. Both conserved end residues are part of each CDR3. Fields, in order: J gene, clone size, D gene, V gene, CDR3 protein, CDR3 DNA. The D gene is left open where the match is weak. Only part of the rows carry a size: once, few, many, or a class if the clone is expanded.

TRBJ2-7	.	.	TRBV10-3	CAISARDDYEQYF	TGTGCCATCAGTGCGCGGGATGACTACGAGCAGTACTTC
TRBJ1-5	once	TRBD1	TRBV30	CAWGTGDNQPQHF	TGTGCCTGGGGGACAGGGGACAATCAGCCCCAGCATTTT
TRBJ2-2	once	TRBD1	TRBV5-6	CASSLGLGTGTTGELFF	TGTGCCAGCAGCTTGGGGCTCGGGACAGGGACCACCGGGGAGCTGTTTTTT
TRBJ2-2	.	.	TRBV5-4	CASSLGGQNTGELFF	TGTGCCAGCAGCTTGGGAGGACAGAACACCGGGGAGCTGTTTTTT
TRBJ2-2	.	.	TRBV18	CASSPSTSNTGELFF	TGTGCCAGCTCACCTTCTACTAGTAACACCGGGGAGCTGTTTTTT
TRBJ1-2	.	.	TRBV3-1/TRBV3-2	CASSQDPGAGAYGYTF	TGTGCCAGCAGCCAAGATCCCGGGGCAGGGGCCTATGGCTACACCTTC
TRBJ1-5	.	.	TRBV7-4	CATSPAYGGGSNQPQHF	TGCGCCACCAGCCCCGCATACGGGGGGGGCAGCAATCAGCCCCAGCATTTT
TRBJ2-2	.	TRBD1	TRBV6-2/TRBV6-3	CASSRGQGTGELFF	TGTGCCAGCAGTCGGGGACAGGGAACCGGGGAGCTGTTTTTT
TRBJ2-7	.	TRBD1	TRBV27	CASSLSWNRGVREQYF	TGTGCCAGCAGTTTAAGTTGGAACAGGGGAGTGAGGGAGCAGTACTTC
TRBJ1-5	once	TRBD1	TRBV27	CASSTRSGQGIQPQHF	TGTGCCAGCAGTACCCGGTCGGGACAGGGAATACAGCCCCAGCATTTT
TRBJ2-2	.	TRBD2	TRBV5-5	CASRLRGGASTGELFF	TGTGCCAGCAGACTAAGGGGAGGGGCCAGCACCGGGGAGCTGTTTTTT
TRBJ2-3	.	TRBD2	TRBV9	CASTLAGGPADTQYF	TGTGCCAGCACCCTAGCGGGGGGGCCTGCAGATACGCAGTATTTT
TRBJ2-3	.	.	TRBV4-1	CASRFRSYTDTQYF	TGCGCCAGCAGATTCAGGTCCTACACAGATACGCAGTATTTT
TRBJ2-1	.	TRBD1	TRBV10-3	CAISRGTGQISSYNEQFF	TGTGCCATCAGTCGGGGGACAGGGCAAATTAGCTCCTACAATGAGCAGTTCTTC
TRBJ2-7	medium-sized	TRBD1	TRBV6-5	CASSYDRAPSYEQYF	TGTGCCAGCAGTTACGACAGGGCCCCATCCTACGAGCAGTACTTC
TRBJ1-6	.	.	TRBV6-5	CASSYDVRRPNSPLHF	TGTGCCAGCAGTTACGATGTTCGGCGGCCCAATTCACCCCTCCACTTT
TRBJ2-7	.	.	TRBV7-9	CASSPVDGSPLEQYF	TGTGCCAGCAGCCCCGTTGATGGGAGTCCCCTCGAGCAGTACTTC
TRBJ2-7	.	.	TRBV24-1	CATTDPRGSSYEQYF	TGTGCCACCACAGACCCGCGAGGTTCCTCCTACGAGCAGTACTTC
TRBJ2-1	.	TRBD2	TRBV28	CASSLLVGAGGSDEQFF	TGTGCCAGCAGTTTATTAGTGGGAGCGGGAGGGTCTGATGAGCAGTTCTTC
TRBJ2-3	.	TRBD1	TRBV24-1	CATSVRGQGGDTQYF	TGTGCCACCAGTGTCCGGGGACAGGGGGGTGATACGCAGTATTTT